The source of this T cell receptor (beta chain) is a study of T cell responses to AZD1222 COVID-19 vaccine. General study results and limits: Unmutated variant regions are reportedly the target of nearly half of TCRs that are spike-specific. Across spike, vaccine-associated CD4 TCRs were found, dominant at 160-218 and 743-854. Donors were mostly white British, more females; clonal diversity possibly underestimated. Seropositivity was recorded at baseline in only 6 or 7 AZD1222 recipients.

This clone was found once. Its antigen is not identified. This CDR3 has 16 residues. CDR1 is SEHNR, CDR2 FQNEAQ, per germline (reference sequence). The V and J ends lost 4 bases and 4 bases, in that order; junction bases with no gene match: 6. Here immunoSEQ multiplex PCR was the method, and the copy in TCRdb shows in-frame clones only, minus some. The sample shows 82,000 or so clones, 85% to 95% of them seen only once. Sequenced here: peripheral blood, sampled on day 0 of AZD1222 vaccination. The rearrangement uses TRBV7-9 and TRBJ1-6; TRBD1 agrees at 8 bases. The sequence came from an adult in good health. DNA for the CDR3: TGTGCCAGCAGCTCACGGGACAGGTTATATAATTCACCCCTCCACTTT. It codes for CASSSRDRLYNSPLHF. Complete variable domain (other parts from reference TRBV7-9 and TRBJ1-6): DTGVSQNPRHKITKRGQNVTFRCDPISEHNRLYWYRQTLGQGPEFLTYFQNEAQLEKSRLLSDRFSAERPKGSFSTLEIQRTEQGDSAMYLCASSSRDRLYNSPLHFGNGTRLTVT.